The 6 T cell receptor beta chains listed next were all sequenced from one sample in a study of patients and donors after allogeneic stem cell transplantation. TCRdb fed the RT-PCR reads into MiXCR, producing one record per CDR3 protein. The table has 150,000 to 200,000 distinct CDR3 sequences, about 40% seen once. The sample comprised blood, either unsorted or a sorted T cell fraction (not recorded which). These receptors all stem from a human donor who was either an allogeneic HSCT recipient or a stem cell or donor lymphocyte infusion donor (not recorded which). It is not recorded whose cells these are; they may come from a transplant donor.

This clonotype occurred a few times. This sequence joins TRBV5-1 and TRBJ2-6, with D perhaps TRBD2 (6 bases). This CDR3 contains 19 residues. CDR1 and CDR2 (germline): SGHRS, YFSETQ. The V end lost 7 bases, the J end lost 0 bases, and 23 bases lay between the germline ends. The CDR3 loop reads CASSWRDIGAFSGANVLTF. In DNA form, the CDR3 reads TGCGCCAGCTCCTGGAGGGATATAGGGGCTTTCTCTGGGGCCAACGTCCTGACTTTC.

The chain employs TRBV20-1 and TRBJ1-5, with D possibly TRBD1 on 5 matching bases. Trimming left V 2 bases short and J 4 bases short, with 15 bases between. The germline CDR1 and CDR2 sequences are DFQATT and SNEGSKA (reference sequence). The CDR3 is 15 amino acids. CDR3 residues: CSARQSAGGNQPQHF. Here the CDR3 DNA reads TGCAGTGCTAGACAGTCGGCGGGGGGAAATCAGCCCCAGCATTTT.

The chain uses TRBV7-9 and TRBJ2-5; TRBD2 aligns across 16 bases. V shed 2 bases, J shed 4 bases, and the junction held 7 bases outside the gene matches. The CDR3 is 18 residues long. Germline values: CDR1 SEHNR, CDR2 FQNEAQ (reference sequence). CDR3 amino acids: CASSLPQGLAGGLETQYF. The CDR3, as DNA: TGTGCCAGCAGCTTACCGCAGGGACTAGCGGGAGGGCTAGAGACCCAGTACTTC. Drawing the rest from reference TRBV7-9 and TRBJ2-5, the complete variable domain is DTGVSQNPRHKITKRGQNVTFRCDPISEHNRLYWYRQTLGQGPEFLTYFQNEAQLEKSRLLSDRFSAERPKGSFSTLEIQRTEQGDSAMYLCASSLPQGLAGGLETQYFGPGTRLLVL.

This clonotype was counted only a few times. The J gene is TRBJ1-2, the V gene TRBV12-3 or TRBV12-4, with D tentatively TRBD1 (5 bases). V lost 1 base, J lost 13 bases, and 13 bases lay in between. The CDR3 runs to 12 residues. The CDR3 loop reads CASSLDRPAFTF. DNA of the CDR3: TGTGCCAGCAGTTTAGACAGGCCCGCCTTCACCTTC.

This clonotype was found a few times. This chain uses TRBV6-2 or TRBV6-3 with TRBJ2-5; D is unclear. Germline V gives CDR1 MNHEY, CDR2 SVGEGT. V was shortened by 2 bases and J by 4 bases, with 11 bases between the two germline ends. The CDR3 extends over 14 amino acids. The CDR3 loop reads CASSYGQLRETQYF. DNA for the CDR3: TGTGCCAGCAGTTACGGGCAGCTGAGAGAGACCCAGTACTTC.

There are a few counts of this clonotype. The CDR3 nucleotides are TGTGCCAGCAGCCAAGATAATCACGTCTACGAGCAGTACTTC. Translated: CASSQDNHVYEQYF. The rearrangement joins TRBV3-1 to TRBJ2-7; D uncertain. Looked up from germline, CDR1 is LGHDT and CDR2 is YNNKEL (reference sequence). V lost 0 bases and J lost 3, with 9 bases in between. The CDR3 has 14 amino acids.